This T cell receptor beta chain was recovered during a study of cytomegalovirus exposure and HLA in healthy donors. V shed 4 bases, J shed 13 bases, and the junction held 11 bases outside the gene matches. The CDR3 runs to 14 residues. Germline CDR1 is SGHRS and CDR2 is YFSETQ. Profiled with immunoSEQ multiplex PCR; TCRdb holds only in-frame clones, not every one. The sample contains 130,000 or so clones, roughly 89% of which appear only once. Study findings and constraints: Listed as cytomegalovirus-associated were 150 or so TCR beta chains.

This clone was counted a few times. What it binds is not known. The genes are TRBV5-1 and TRBJ1-6, with 7 positions matching TRBD1. The clonotype originates from a woman aged 18-29 years in good health and CMV-seronegative. The sequenced sample consisted of PBMCs. CDR3 protein: CASSPGQDLLPLHF. For the CDR3, the DNA is TGCGCCAGCAGCCCAGGACAGGACCTCCTCCCCCTCCACTTT.